Listed below are T cell receptor beta chains from one sample, sequenced in a study of Graves' ophthalmopathy and Graves' hyperthyroidism. One entry per CDR3 protein, called by TCRdb with MiXCR from the multiplex PCR reads. Among about 700,000 distinct CDR3 sequences listed, about two fifths were seen once. Sequenced input: peripheral blood. The receptors originated from an adult man with Graves' ophthalmopathy. CDR3s include the opening cysteine and the closing phenylalanine or tryptophan. The order of the fields is clone size, J gene, D gene, V gene, CDR3 protein, CDR3 DNA. The D gene is left open where the match is weak. Not all rows give a size; the values are once, few, many and, for expanded clones, a class.

clone size: many; J gene: TRBJ1-5; D gene: -; V gene: TRBV10-3; CDR3 protein: CAIWAGENQPQHF; CDR3 DNA: TGTGCCATCTGGGCAGGGGAAAATCAGCCCCAGCATTTT
clone size: many; J gene: TRBJ2-2; D gene: -; V gene: TRBV9; CDR3 protein: CASSVAPPGELFF; CDR3 DNA: TGTGCCAGCAGCGTAGCCCCCCCCGGGGAGCTGTTTTTT
clone size: many; J gene: TRBJ2-5; D gene: -; V gene: TRBV12-3/TRBV12-4; CDR3 protein: CASSPRQAHQETQYF; CDR3 DNA: TGTGCCAGCAGTCCTCGACAGGCCCACCAAGAGACCCAGTACTTC
clone size: many; J gene: TRBJ1-2; D gene: TRBD1; V gene: TRBV4-2; CDR3 protein: CASSQGPTGGDGYTF; CDR3 DNA: TGTGCCAGCAGCCAAGGCCCGACAGGGGGAGATGGCTACACCTTC
clone size: -; J gene: TRBJ1-4; D gene: -; V gene: TRBV19; CDR3 protein: CAVGGGGSNEKLFF; CDR3 DNA: TGTGCCGTCGGGGGAGGTGGGTCTAATGAAAAACTGTTTTTT
clone size: -; J gene: TRBJ2-7; D gene: TRBD1; V gene: TRBV20-1; CDR3 protein: CSARDWGQGAYEQYF; CDR3 DNA: TGCAGTGCTAGAGATTGGGGACAGGGGGCCTACGAGCAGTACTTC
clone size: -; J gene: TRBJ1-2; D gene: -; V gene: TRBV9; CDR3 protein: CASSLSSAYGYTF; CDR3 DNA: TGTGCCAGCAGTTTATCGTCGGCGTATGGCTACACCTTC
clone size: -; J gene: TRBJ1-6; D gene: -; V gene: TRBV10-3; CDR3 protein: CASITTSGSYNSPLHF; CDR3 DNA: TGTGCCAGCATTACGACCTCGGGCTCCTATAATTCACCCCTCCACTTT
clone size: -; J gene: TRBJ2-5; D gene: -; V gene: TRBV10-3; CDR3 protein: CASSPGRGSQETQYF; CDR3 DNA: TGTGCCAGCAGTCCCGGACGGGGATCTCAAGAGACCCAGTACTTC
clone size: many; J gene: TRBJ1-2; D gene: TRBD1; V gene: TRBV19; CDR3 protein: CASSMTGDGYTF; CDR3 DNA: TGTGCCAGTAGTATGACAGGGGATGGCTACACCTTC
clone size: -; J gene: TRBJ1-2; D gene: -; V gene: TRBV29-1; CDR3 protein: CSDRGRSYGYTF; CDR3 DNA: TGCAGCGATCGGGGCAGGAGTTATGGCTACACCTTC
clone size: few; J gene: TRBJ2-7; D gene: -; V gene: TRBV5-5; CDR3 protein: CASIKGRTTYEQYF; CDR3 DNA: TGTGCCAGCATTAAGGGGCGGACGACCTACGAGCAGTACTTC
clone size: -; J gene: TRBJ2-6; D gene: -; V gene: TRBV15; CDR3 protein: CATSRAGAGAGANVLTF; CDR3 DNA: TGTGCCACCAGCAGAGCGGGTGCCGGGGCTGGGGCCAACGTCCTGACTTTC
clone size: few; J gene: TRBJ2-5; D gene: -; V gene: TRBV25-1; CDR3 protein: CASSEYRGMGTQYF; CDR3 DNA: TGTGCCAGCAGTGAATATCGGGGAATGGGGACCCAGTACTTC
clone size: few; J gene: TRBJ2-3; D gene: TRBD2; V gene: TRBV25-1; CDR3 protein: CASSESLAGGSSTDTQYF; CDR3 DNA: TGTGCCAGCAGTGAATCCCTAGCGGGAGGCTCTAGCACAGATACGCAGTATTTT
clone size: many; J gene: TRBJ1-5; D gene: -; V gene: TRBV7-2; CDR3 protein: CASSLQKSNQPQHF; CDR3 DNA: TGTGCCAGCAGCTTACAAAAGAGCAATCAGCCCCAGCATTTT
clone size: many; J gene: TRBJ2-7; D gene: -; V gene: TRBV29-1; CDR3 protein: CSVWGNSYEQYF; CDR3 DNA: TGCAGCGTTTGGGGCAACTCCTACGAGCAGTACTTC
clone size: -; J gene: TRBJ1-1; D gene: -; V gene: TRBV25-1; CDR3 protein: CACSARGVNTEAFF; CDR3 DNA: TGTGCCTGCAGTGCGAGGGGAGTAAACACTGAAGCTTTCTTT
clone size: -; J gene: TRBJ1-1; D gene: -; V gene: TRBV19; CDR3 protein: CASSQPPDSWNTEAFF; CDR3 DNA: TGTGCCAGCAGTCAGCCCCCGGACAGCTGGAACACTGAAGCTTTCTTT
clone size: many; J gene: TRBJ1-3; D gene: -; V gene: TRBV7-2; CDR3 protein: CASSLTRLDTIYF; CDR3 DNA: TGTGCCAGCAGCCTTACAAGGTTGGACACCATATATTTT
clone size: -; J gene: TRBJ2-3; D gene: -; V gene: TRBV20-1; CDR3 protein: CSARVGQRITQYF; CDR3 DNA: TGCAGTGCTAGAGTGGGACAACGTATTACGCAGTATTTT
clone size: few; J gene: TRBJ1-1; D gene: -; V gene: TRBV15; CDR3 protein: CATSRDSSLNTEAFF; CDR3 DNA: TGTGCCACCAGCAGAGATTCCTCGTTGAACACTGAAGCTTTCTTT
clone size: few; J gene: TRBJ2-2; D gene: TRBD1; V gene: TRBV20-1; CDR3 protein: CSAREKGQGYTGELFF; CDR3 DNA: TGCAGTGCTAGGGAAAAAGGACAGGGTTACACCGGGGAGCTGTTTTTT
clone size: few; J gene: TRBJ1-5; D gene: TRBD1; V gene: TRBV7-9; CDR3 protein: CASSQGTGGGNQPQHF; CDR3 DNA: TGTGCCAGCAGCCAAGGGACAGGGGGAGGCAATCAGCCCCAGCATTTT
clone size: -; J gene: TRBJ2-5; D gene: -; V gene: TRBV25-1; CDR3 protein: CASSASGTRETQYF; CDR3 DNA: TGTGCCAGCAGTGCCTCCGGGACCCGGGAGACCCAGTACTTC
clone size: many; J gene: TRBJ2-7; D gene: -; V gene: TRBV7-8; CDR3 protein: CASSLGGLGDVAYYEQYF; CDR3 DNA: TGTGCCAGCAGCTTAGGGGGATTGGGAGATGTTGCTTACTACGAGCAGTACTTC
clone size: -; J gene: TRBJ2-5; D gene: -; V gene: TRBV29-1; CDR3 protein: CSVEAGTSGGMGTQYF; CDR3 DNA: TGCAGCGTTGAAGCCGGAACTAGTGGGGGCATGGGGACCCAGTACTTC
clone size: -; J gene: TRBJ2-7; D gene: -; V gene: TRBV7-2; CDR3 protein: CASSPPRGRGSYEQYF; CDR3 DNA: TGTGCCAGCAGTCCCCCCCGCGGCAGGGGTAGCTACGAGCAGTACTTC
clone size: -; J gene: TRBJ2-7; D gene: -; V gene: TRBV12-3/TRBV12-4; CDR3 protein: CASSSTSGLGGYEQYF; CDR3 DNA: TGTGCCAGCAGTTCAACCTCAGGGCTGGGGGGTTACGAGCAGTACTTC
clone size: once; J gene: TRBJ2-7; D gene: -; V gene: TRBV4-3; CDR3 protein: CASSQAPARHEQYF; CDR3 DNA: TGCGCCAGCAGCCAAGCCCCCGCCAGGCACGAGCAGTACTTC
clone size: -; J gene: TRBJ2-7; D gene: -; V gene: TRBV6-5; CDR3 protein: CASSYGQPYEQYF; CDR3 DNA: TGTGCCAGCAGTTACGGACAGCCCTACGAGCAGTACTTC
clone size: -; J gene: TRBJ1-5; D gene: -; V gene: TRBV7-2; CDR3 protein: CASSPLPGQVQPQHF; CDR3 DNA: TGTGCCAGCAGCCCCCTCCCGGGACAAGTTCAGCCCCAGCATTTT
clone size: -; J gene: TRBJ2-2; D gene: -; V gene: TRBV14; CDR3 protein: CASSQRPGAGELFF; CDR3 DNA: TGTGCCAGCAGCCAAAGGCCCGGGGCCGGGGAGCTGTTTTTT
clone size: -; J gene: TRBJ2-5; D gene: -; V gene: TRBV5-1; CDR3 protein: CASSLALGTEYF; CDR3 DNA: TGCGCCAGCAGCTTGGCCTTAGGGACCGAGTACTTC
clone size: -; J gene: TRBJ1-5; D gene: TRBD1; V gene: TRBV7-2; CDR3 protein: CASANTGVNQPQHF; CDR3 DNA: TGTGCCAGCGCCAATACAGGGGTCAATCAGCCCCAGCATTTT
clone size: many; J gene: TRBJ1-5; D gene: -; V gene: TRBV19; CDR3 protein: CASSIAVEGARQPQHF; CDR3 DNA: TGTGCCAGTAGTATAGCGGTGGAAGGGGCTCGCCAGCCCCAGCATTTT
clone size: few; J gene: TRBJ2-6; D gene: -; V gene: TRBV9; CDR3 protein: CASSPLRGSIYPDSGANVLTF; CDR3 DNA: TGTGCCAGCAGCCCACTAAGGGGTTCCATCTACCCAGACTCTGGGGCCAACGTCCTGACTTTC
clone size: many; J gene: TRBJ2-6; D gene: -; V gene: TRBV7-3; CDR3 protein: CASSLKAAGANVLTF; CDR3 DNA: TGTGCCAGCAGCTTAAAAGCTGCTGGGGCCAACGTCCTGACTTTC
clone size: -; J gene: TRBJ1-5; D gene: -; V gene: TRBV19; CDR3 protein: CASSIVKGKGRPQHF; CDR3 DNA: TGTGCCAGTAGTATAGTGAAGGGGAAGGGGCGGCCCCAGCATTTT
clone size: many; J gene: TRBJ2-7; D gene: -; V gene: TRBV5-1; CDR3 protein: CASSLRQGGHEQYF; CDR3 DNA: TGCGCCAGCAGCTTGAGGCAGGGCGGTCACGAGCAGTACTTC
clone size: many; J gene: TRBJ1-1; D gene: TRBD1; V gene: TRBV20-1; CDR3 protein: CSANRGALPEAFF; CDR3 DNA: TGCAGTGCTAACAGGGGCGCCCTTCCTGAAGCTTTCTTT
clone size: few; J gene: TRBJ2-1; D gene: -; V gene: TRBV7-9; CDR3 protein: CASSLVGDEQFF; CDR3 DNA: TGTGCCAGCAGCTTAGTGGGTGACGAGCAGTTCTTC
clone size: few; J gene: TRBJ2-1; D gene: -; V gene: TRBV25-1; CDR3 protein: CATTGDGRYNEQFF; CDR3 DNA: TGTGCCACCACGGGGGACGGAAGATACAATGAGCAGTTCTTC
clone size: many; J gene: TRBJ2-7; D gene: TRBD1; V gene: TRBV11-1; CDR3 protein: CATSTGQGVYEQYF; CDR3 DNA: TGTGCCACTTCAACGGGACAGGGAGTATACGAGCAGTACTTC
clone size: -; J gene: TRBJ1-1; D gene: -; V gene: TRBV30; CDR3 protein: CAWSTQEDTEAFF; CDR3 DNA: TGTGCCTGGAGTACCCAAGAGGACACTGAAGCTTTCTTT
clone size: few; J gene: TRBJ1-1; D gene: -; V gene: TRBV2; CDR3 protein: CASRLQGWGDTEAFF; CDR3 DNA: TGTGCCAGCAGGTTACAGGGTTGGGGGGACACTGAAGCTTTCTTT
clone size: many; J gene: TRBJ1-1; D gene: -; V gene: TRBV10-3; CDR3 protein: CAISGTGNTEAFF; CDR3 DNA: TGTGCCATCAGTGGGACGGGGAACACTGAAGCTTTCTTT
clone size: few; J gene: TRBJ1-2; D gene: -; V gene: TRBV4-1; CDR3 protein: CASSQPPTANYGYTF; CDR3 DNA: TGCGCCAGCAGCCAGCCCCCGACAGCTAACTATGGCTACACCTTC
clone size: -; J gene: TRBJ1-5; D gene: -; V gene: TRBV5-4; CDR3 protein: CASSLSRSEVLHQPQHF; CDR3 DNA: TGTGCCAGCAGCTTGAGTAGGTCGGAGGTGTTACATCAGCCCCAGCATTTT
clone size: -; J gene: TRBJ1-2; D gene: TRBD1; V gene: TRBV24-1; CDR3 protein: CATSEAGTGNGYTF; CDR3 DNA: TGTGCCACCAGTGAGGCCGGGACAGGGAATGGCTACACCTTC
clone size: -; J gene: TRBJ2-7; D gene: -; V gene: TRBV6-6; CDR3 protein: CASSYPGQLYEQYF; CDR3 DNA: TGTGCCAGCAGTTACCCAGGACAGCTCTACGAGCAGTACTTC
clone size: -; J gene: TRBJ2-2; D gene: -; V gene: TRBV7-9; CDR3 protein: CASSLVSAGELFF; CDR3 DNA: TGTGCCAGCAGCTTAGTTTCTGCCGGGGAGCTGTTTTTT
clone size: once; J gene: TRBJ1-5; D gene: -; V gene: TRBV12-3/TRBV12-4; CDR3 protein: CASSFVWGRNQPQHF; CDR3 DNA: TGTGCCAGCAGTTTCGTTTGGGGGCGCAATCAGCCCCAGCATTTT
clone size: -; J gene: TRBJ1-2; D gene: -; V gene: TRBV29-1; CDR3 protein: CSVEAANYGYTF; CDR3 DNA: TGCAGCGTTGAAGCGGCAAACTATGGCTACACCTTC